This is a list of T cell receptor beta chains from one sample in a study of shared clonotypes between healthy human individuals. This table comes from immunoSEQ multiplex PCR, and its TCRdb copy is limited to in-frame clones, with some not included. The table has approximately 2.5 million clones, approximately 90% seen once; the top ten hold about 0.13%. The specimen was naive CD4+ T cells sorted from blood. The receptors shown here come from a man younger than 30 in good health. CDR3s include the opening cysteine and the closing phenylalanine or tryptophan.

J gene,V gene,CDR3 protein
TRBJ2-3,TRBV5-1,CASSSGGQYTDTQYF
TRBJ2-7,TRBV10-3,CAISIGGEQYF
TRBJ2-5,TRBV2,CASSELGLTGGETQYF
TRBJ1-2,TRBV6-1,CASSELSWSGGYTF
TRBJ2-7,TRBV6-5,CASSYSGGASSYEQYF
TRBJ2-5,TRBV6-5,CASSYGSSTQETQYF
TRBJ2-3,TRBV4-1,CASSQDGLAGGRADTQYF
TRBJ2-3,TRBV2,CASSEQTTDTQYF
TRBJ2-7,TRBV28,CASRPGQGGEQYF
TRBJ2-1,TRBV6-1,CASSEFRGTPYNEQFF
TRBJ1-1,TRBV5-1,CASSLERDRGTEAFF
TRBJ2-3,TRBV5-8,CASRQVTGRFADTQYF